Listed below are T cell receptor beta chains from one sample, sequenced in a study of vaccination effects on CD4 cells after COVID-19. Antigens for these TCRs are unknown. Assay: immunoSEQ multiplex PCR; the TCRdb copy retains only in-frame clones and omits some. This sample carries 45,000 to 60,000 clones, roughly 70% of them seen once, and the ten largest clones take around 6.7%. The sequences come from CD4+ T cells from PBMCs cultured without peptide, collected after COVID-19 vaccination. Receptor source: a human donor who received a COVID-19 vaccine. Each CDR3 is given with its conserved first and last residue. Fields, in order: clone size, D gene, V gene, J gene, CDR3 DNA, CDR3 protein. A D gene is named only where the DNA matches it firmly. The size field is filled for only some rows; it gives once, few, many or a size class.

.	TRBD2	TRBV5-1	TRBJ2-3	TGCGCCAGCAGCTCTCTAGCGGGAGGGCCCAGCGCAGATACGCAGTATTTT	CASSSLAGGPSADTQYF
few	.	TRBV30	TRBJ2-7	TGTGCCTGGAGTCTCCAGGGCGAGCAGTACTTC	CAWSLQGEQYF
.	.	TRBV27	TRBJ1-6	TGTGCCAGCAGTCAAGGGGGGATTCGGAATTCACCCCTCCACTTT	CASSQGGIRNSPLHF
.	TRBD2	TRBV4-1	TRBJ2-1	TGCGCCAGCAGCCAAGTCGGACGGGGGGGCGGCCTTGAGCAGTTCTTC	CASSQVGRGGGLEQFF
.	.	TRBV7-8	TRBJ2-3	TGTGCCAGCAGCTTACCAGACCCATCCAACACAGATACGCAGTATTTT	CASSLPDPSNTDTQYF
once	.	TRBV11-3	TRBJ2-2	TGTGCCAGCAGCTTAGATCAGGGGGGGACCCTAAACACCGGGGAGCTGTTTTTT	CASSLDQGGTLNTGELFF
.	TRBD2	TRBV10-3	TRBJ2-7	TGTGCCATCAGTGAGTTGGGGACTAGCGGGATGTACGAGCAGTACTTC	CAISELGTSGMYEQYF
.	.	TRBV19	TRBJ2-7	TGTGCCAGTAGTATGACTGATCCGATACCTGCCTACGAGCAGTACTTC	CASSMTDPIPAYEQYF
few	TRBD1	TRBV4-1	TRBJ1-1	TGCGCCAGCAGAACACCGGGACAGAAGCGCACTGAAGCTTTCTTT	CASRTPGQKRTEAFF
.	.	TRBV5-1	TRBJ2-2	TGCGCCAGCAGCTTGGCCGGGGGGCTTAACACCGGGGAGCTGTTTTTT	CASSLAGGLNTGELFF
few	.	TRBV7-2	TRBJ1-6	TGTGCCAGCAGCTTAGCGGGGGAGGGGCATTCACCCCTCCACTTT	CASSLAGEGHSPLHF
once	.	TRBV6-5	TRBJ2-7	TGTGCCAGCAGTTACCTGGCAGGGGTATCCTACGAGCAGTACTTC	CASSYLAGVSYEQYF
.	.	TRBV2	TRBJ2-3	TGTGCCAGCAGCAAGCGTAGCACAGATACGCAGTATTTT	CASSKRSTDTQYF
.	TRBD1	TRBV6-5	TRBJ2-3	TGTGCCAGCGGGGGACAGGGGGCAGATACGCAGTATTTT	CASGGQGADTQYF
.	.	TRBV29-1	TRBJ2-7	TGCAGCGTTTCGGGACGAGAGTCCTACGAGCAGTACTTC	CSVSGRESYEQYF
.	TRBD1	TRBV10-3	TRBJ2-5	TGTGCCACACAGGGGTTCGTCCAAGAGACCCAGTACTTC	CATQGFVQETQYF
.	TRBD1	TRBV27	TRBJ2-1	TGTGCCAGCAGTTCCCCAGGGGGTGAGCAGTTCTTC	CASSSPGGEQFF
.	TRBD2	TRBV4-2	TRBJ2-5	TGTGCCAGCAGCCAAGATCCTAGCGGGGGGGCGGAGACCCAGTACTTC	CASSQDPSGGAETQYF
.	TRBD2	TRBV5-1	TRBJ2-1	TGCGCCAGCAGCGGGACGGGACTAGCGGCTCTCTACAATGAGCAGTTCTTC	CASSGTGLAALYNEQFF
.	.	TRBV7-9	TRBJ2-1	TGTGCCAGCAGCGAGCTAGTCTCCTACAATGAGCAGTTCTTC	CASSELVSYNEQFF
.	.	TRBV6-5	TRBJ2-3	TGTGCCAGCAGTTACGCGACAAGAAACGGTCGCACGCAGTATTTT	CASSYATRNGRTQYF
.	.	TRBV6-2/TRBV6-3	TRBJ1-1	TGTGCCAGCAGTTACTTCCCCGGGACGGTGAACACTGAAGCTTTCTTT	CASSYFPGTVNTEAFF
.	.	TRBV9	TRBJ1-4	TGTGCCAGCAGCGTAGGGGGCTTTATGAGTAATGAAAAACTGTTTTTT	CASSVGGFMSNEKLFF
once	.	TRBV21-1	TRBJ2-5	TGTGCCAGCAGCAAGCCCCCGGACATTGTGGGGACTCCCGTGAGGTGCCAGACCCAGTACTTC	CASSKPPDIVGTPVRCQTQYF
.	.	TRBV7-9	TRBJ1-2	TGTGCCAGCAGCGTCACATACAGGGTAGGCTACACCTTC	CASSVTYRVGYTF
.	.	TRBV24-1	TRBJ1-2	TGTGCCACCAGTGATGTTAGAAACCCCTATGGCTACACCTTC	CATSDVRNPYGYTF
.	.	TRBV19	TRBJ2-6	TGTGCCAGTAGTATACAGTTCTCTGGGGCCAACGTCCTGACTTTC	CASSIQFSGANVLTF
.	.	TRBV27	TRBJ2-3	TGTGCCAGCAGTCGGATTGCTTCCGTCGCAGATACGCAGTATTTT	CASSRIASVADTQYF
once	.	TRBV5-1	TRBJ2-5	TGCGCCAGCAAAGCGGAACAAGAGACCCAGTACTTC	CASKAEQETQYF
.	.	TRBV18	TRBJ1-1	TGTGCCAGCTCACCTAAGACAGGCTTGAACACTGAAGCTTTCTTT	CASSPKTGLNTEAFF
few	TRBD2	TRBV5-1	TRBJ2-2	TGCGCCAGCAGCCTCGGACTAGCGGGAGGGCCCGGGGAGCTGTTTTTT	CASSLGLAGGPGELFF
.	TRBD1	TRBV10-3	TRBJ1-2	TGTGCCATCAGTGAGTCAGGGGGCGCAGGTTATGGCTACACCTTC	CAISESGGAGYGYTF
.	.	TRBV11-2	TRBJ2-7	TGTGCCAGCACCCCTGAACGGGGTTCCTCCTACGAGCAGTACTTC	CASTPERGSSYEQYF
few	.	TRBV6-6	TRBJ2-5	TGTGCCAGCAGTTACTCGACAGCGGACGGGACCCAGTACTTC	CASSYSTADGTQYF
.	.	TRBV21-1	TRBJ1-4	TGTGCCAGCAGCAAAGACGGAGGGGACAATGAAAAACTGTTTTTT	CASSKDGGDNEKLFF
few	TRBD1	TRBV7-6	TRBJ2-2	TGTGCCAGCAGCTCGGACAGGGGGCGGACTTATCGAGGGTCCGGGGAGCTGTTTTTT	CASSSDRGRTYRGSGELFF
.	.	TRBV5-4	TRBJ1-2	TGTGCCAGCAGCTTGAATAGTGGCTATGGCTACACCTTC	CASSLNSGYGYTF
.	.	TRBV9	TRBJ2-6	TGTGCCAGCAGCGTAAGGACGGGCTGGGGGGCCAACGTCCTGACTTTC	CASSVRTGWGANVLTF
.	TRBD1	TRBV6-4	TRBJ2-7	TGTGCCAGCAGTGACACCGGGACAGGGACGTACGAGCAGTACTTC	CASSDTGTGTYEQYF
.	.	TRBV5-4	TRBJ2-7	TGTGCCAGCAGCCTCCCGACAGGCCCCTACGAGCAGTACTTC	CASSLPTGPYEQYF
few	.	TRBV27	TRBJ2-7	TGTGCCAGCAGTGGGGCCTACGAGCAGTACTTC	CASSGAYEQYF
.	.	TRBV7-8	TRBJ2-3	TGTGCCAGCAGCTTAGACCCAGGGGCTGCGCAGTATTTT	CASSLDPGAAQYF
.	.	TRBV6-5	TRBJ1-6	TGTGCCAGTGGGACAACCAATTATAATTCACCCCTCCACTTT	CASGTTNYNSPLHF
.	.	TRBV19	TRBJ1-5	TGTGCCAGTAGTATTGGGGTCAGCAATCAGCCCCAGCATTTT	CASSIGVSNQPQHF
.	TRBD1	TRBV18	TRBJ1-3	TGTGCCAGCTCACCGCCTGGACAGGGCCGAAACACCATATATTTT	CASSPPGQGRNTIYF
.	.	TRBV5-1	TRBJ1-5	TGCGCCAGCAGATTGGAGTGGAATCAGCCCCAGCATTTT	CASRLEWNQPQHF
.	.	TRBV9	TRBJ1-2	TGTGCCAGCAGCCCCCCGGGGTTGGGGAACTATGGCTACACCTTC	CASSPPGLGNYGYTF
.	TRBD2	TRBV4-1	TRBJ2-7	TGCGCCAGCAGCCAACCGACTAGCGGGAGGAATTACGAGCAGTACTTC	CASSQPTSGRNYEQYF